This T cell receptor beta chain is drawn from a study of shared clonotypes between healthy human individuals. Regarding the study as a whole: Blood alone was sampled, and tissue repertoires likely differ. Generation probabilities of non-shared clonotypes were lower (relative to those shared by all four donors). It was observed that 5% to 6% of naive CD4 clonotypes were shared across a handful of donors.

From germline, CDR1 is SGDLS and CDR2 YYNGEE. The CDR3 totals 16 residues. V shed 3 bases and J 4 bases; nucleotides not matched to a gene: 7. As concerns this clone: Its antigen remains unidentified.

The protocol was immunoSEQ multiplex PCR, while the TCRdb copy is restricted to in-frame clones and leaves out a portion. The data contain approximately 1,000,000 clones, 70% to 80% of them singletons. Sequencing was done on a sample of memory CD4+ T cells from PBMCs. Subset of the sample: CD45RA-negative fraction. This receptor was taken from a man younger than 35 in good health. Some clones in this sample may be carry-over from other donors' samples. The chain uses TRBV9 and TRBJ2-2; 9 nucleotides align to TRBD1. In nucleotides, the CDR3 is TGTGCCAGCAGCGAGCGGGACAGGGCTCGCACCGGGGAGCTGTTTTTT. This translates into CASSERDRARTGELFF.